What follows are 15 T cell receptor beta chains derived from one specimen sequenced in a study of T-cell memory formation after mild COVID-19. MiXCR was run by TCRdb on the 5' RACE reads, yielding one entry per CDR3 protein. The repertoire includes some 280,000 distinct CDR3 sequences, about a sixth of them detected once, and approximately 23% sits in the top ten. Sequencing was carried out using PBMCs or a T cell subset sorted from them (not recorded which). These receptors were obtained from a man between 18 and 29 years old who had mild COVID-19 (a few samples of this study predate the infection). Cell type and time point are not known.

The CDR3 sequence: CSVAGGGRAEKLFF. The DNA for the CDR3 is TGCAGCGTTGCAGGGGGCGGTCGGGCTGAAAAACTGTTTTTT. The genes are TRBV29-1 and TRBJ1-4, with 8 bases that match TRBD1. V dropped 4 bases and J dropped 7; count of bases not matched to a gene: 8. There are 14 residues in the CDR3. Germline CDR1 SQVTM, CDR2 ANQGSEA.

This sequence joins TRBV5-8 and TRBJ2-2; a weak D match, TRBD1 (6 bases). This CDR3 is 17 amino acids long. Germline V lookup: CDR1 SGHTS, CDR2 YDEGEE. Trimming stripped 4 bases from V and 7 bases from J, with 23 bases between. The CDR3: CASSPPRGTPFDGELFF. In DNA form, the CDR3 reads TGTGCCAGCAGCCCGCCTAGGGGGACACCGTTTGACGGGGAGCTGTTTTTT.

This clonotype was seen ten or more times. The CDR3 sequence is CASKERGNTDTQYF. The CDR3 region has the DNA TGCGCCAGTAAAGAGCGGGGGAACACAGATACGCAGTATTTT. The chain recombines TRBV10-2 with TRBJ2-3; 8 bases fit TRBD2. The V gene's germline CDR1 is WSHSY and CDR2 SAAADI. The CDR3 loop spans 14 amino acids. The V and J ends lost 9 bases and 2 bases, in that order; junction bases with no gene match: 7.

The chain links TRBV9 to TRBJ1-1; D possibly corresponds to TRBD1 (6 bases). Trimming left V 0 bases short and J 4 bases short, with 10 bases between. The germline CDR1 and CDR2 sequences are SGDLS and YYNGEE. The CDR3 sequence is 14 residues long. CDR3 in amino acids: CASSVERGATEAFF. DNA of the CDR3: TGTGCCAGCAGCGTAGAAAGGGGGGCCACTGAAGCTTTCTTT. The full variable domain, completed using reference TRBV9 and TRBJ1-1, is DSGVTQTPKHLITATGQRVTLRCSPRSGDLSVYWYQQSLDQGLQFLIQYYNGEERAKGNILERFSAQQFPDLHSELNLSSLELGDSALYFCASSVERGATEAFFGQGTRLTVV.

This clonotype was recorded many times. The rearrangement joins TRBV12-3 or TRBV12-4 to TRBJ2-3; D uncertain. The CDR3 loop spans 11 amino acids. V was cut by 6 bases and J by 2 bases, with 3 bases left in between. The CDR3 here is CASRITDTQYF. CDR3 sequence (DNA): TGTGCCAGCAGGATCACAGATACGCAGTATTTT.

This clonotype was seen a handful of times. The chain couples TRBV24-1 to TRBJ2-1; 7 bases agree with TRBD1. The CDR3 is made up of 17 amino acids. Looked up from germline, CDR1 is KGHDR and CDR2 is SFDVKD. Unmatched junction bases numbered 16, after V lost 4 bases and J lost 8 bases. CDR3 in DNA: TGTGCCACCAGTGACTCTAAGCCGAGGGGGCTGATCTATGAGCAGTTCTTC. This translates into CATSDSKPRGLIYEQFF.

This chain links TRBV28 with TRBJ2-2, with 9 bases that match TRBD1. J was trimmed by 5 bases and V by 8 bases; bases with no gene match: 9. The CDR3 loop spans 15 amino acids. Germline loops: CDR1 MDHEN, CDR2 SYDVKM. CDR3 nucleotides: TGTGCCAGCGATACAGGGGGCGCTGGGACCGGGGAGCTGTTTTTT. Protein: CASDTGGAGTGELFF. Combining the CDR3 with reference TRBV28 and TRBJ2-2 gives the whole variable domain DVKVTQSSRYLVKRTGEKVFLECVQDMDHENMFWYRQDPGLGLRLIYFSYDVKMKEKGDIPEGYSVSREKKERFSLILESASTNQTSMYLCASDTGGAGTGELFFGEGSRLTVL.

The chain joins TRBV7-9 to TRBJ1-2; possible D gene TRBD1, 5 bases. CDR3 length: 14 amino acids. V lost 4 bases and J lost 7, with 16 bases in between. Germline CDR1 and CDR2: SEHNR and FQNEAQ (reference sequence). CDR3 region: CASSSRDLTSGYTF. CDR3 in DNA: TGTGCCAGCAGCTCAAGGGACCTGACTTCTGGCTACACCTTC.

The chain combines TRBV18 with TRBJ1-6; 9 bases are shared with TRBD1. This CDR3 has 14 amino acids. V lost 4 bases to trimming and J lost 8 bases; unmatched junction nucleotides: 3. From germline, CDR1 is KGHSH and CDR2 LQKENI. CDR3 sequence: CASSQGTGYSPLHF. DNA of the CDR3: TGTGCCAGCTCACAGGGGACAGGGTATTCACCCCTCCACTTT.

The J gene is TRBJ2-3, the V gene TRBV7-2, with 15 bases matching TRBD2. The V gene's germline CDR1 is SGHTA and CDR2 FQGNSA. The CDR3 is 18 residues long. The V segment lost 5 bases and the J segment 1 base; nucleotides outside the gene matches: 7. In DNA, the CDR3 is TGTGCCAGCAGCACTGGACTAGCGGGGGGGCGGGGCACAGATACGCAGTATTTT. Its translation: CASSTGLAGGRGTDTQYF.

This clonotype was seen more than once but under ten times. V and J are TRBV9 and TRBJ1-3; tentative D call: TRBD1 (6 bases). The V gene lost 3 bases and the J gene lost 0 bases, with 16 bases spanning the gap. The CDR3 totals 17 residues. Germline values: CDR1 SGDLS, CDR2 YYNGEE. The CDR3 spells CASSEKIGQNSGNTIYF. CDR3 sequence (DNA): TGTGCCAGCAGCGAGAAGATTGGACAGAACTCTGGAAACACCATATATTTT.

This clonotype has more than one count but fewer than ten. This chain uses TRBV6-6 with TRBJ1-2; TRBD1 might be the D (6 bases). CDR3 length: 15 amino acids. CDR1 and CDR2 from the germline V gene are MNHNY and SVGAGI (reference sequence). V was cut by 7 bases and J by 3 bases, with 18 bases left in between. The CDR3 region is CASNGQPSRDYGYTF. CDR3 sequence (DNA): TGTGCCAGCAATGGACAGCCATCCCGGGACTATGGCTACACCTTC.

This sequence joins TRBV28 and TRBJ2-6; TRBD1 might be the D (6 bases). Trimming removed 3 bases at V and 0 bases at J, with 12 bases between. The CDR3 contains 17 residues. Looked up from germline, CDR1 is MDHEN and CDR2 is SYDVKM. This CDR3 is CASSFSGVSSGANVLTF. Here the CDR3 DNA reads TGTGCCAGCAGTTTTTCAGGGGTTAGCTCTGGGGCCAACGTCCTGACTTTC.

This clonotype turned up a few times. The chain links TRBV6-4 to TRBJ2-7; 9 bases are shared with TRBD1. The CDR3 contains 14 residues. J gave up 11 bases and V 5 bases, and 13 bases lay outside the gene matches. CDR1 and CDR2 (germline): MRHNA, SNTAGT. For the CDR3, the DNA is TGTGCCAGCAGTCTCTCGGGACAGGGAGACGATAAGTACGTC. Protein product: CASSLSGQGDDKYV.

This clonotype was observed a handful of times. The genes are TRBV12-3 or TRBV12-4 and TRBJ2-2; D remains unclear. Trimming took 1 base from V and 7 from J, leaving 7 bases between them. CDR3 length: 13 residues. As DNA, the CDR3 is TGTGCCAGCAGTTTAGTGCTGGTCGGGGAGCTGTTTTTT. Translated: CASSLVLVGELFF.